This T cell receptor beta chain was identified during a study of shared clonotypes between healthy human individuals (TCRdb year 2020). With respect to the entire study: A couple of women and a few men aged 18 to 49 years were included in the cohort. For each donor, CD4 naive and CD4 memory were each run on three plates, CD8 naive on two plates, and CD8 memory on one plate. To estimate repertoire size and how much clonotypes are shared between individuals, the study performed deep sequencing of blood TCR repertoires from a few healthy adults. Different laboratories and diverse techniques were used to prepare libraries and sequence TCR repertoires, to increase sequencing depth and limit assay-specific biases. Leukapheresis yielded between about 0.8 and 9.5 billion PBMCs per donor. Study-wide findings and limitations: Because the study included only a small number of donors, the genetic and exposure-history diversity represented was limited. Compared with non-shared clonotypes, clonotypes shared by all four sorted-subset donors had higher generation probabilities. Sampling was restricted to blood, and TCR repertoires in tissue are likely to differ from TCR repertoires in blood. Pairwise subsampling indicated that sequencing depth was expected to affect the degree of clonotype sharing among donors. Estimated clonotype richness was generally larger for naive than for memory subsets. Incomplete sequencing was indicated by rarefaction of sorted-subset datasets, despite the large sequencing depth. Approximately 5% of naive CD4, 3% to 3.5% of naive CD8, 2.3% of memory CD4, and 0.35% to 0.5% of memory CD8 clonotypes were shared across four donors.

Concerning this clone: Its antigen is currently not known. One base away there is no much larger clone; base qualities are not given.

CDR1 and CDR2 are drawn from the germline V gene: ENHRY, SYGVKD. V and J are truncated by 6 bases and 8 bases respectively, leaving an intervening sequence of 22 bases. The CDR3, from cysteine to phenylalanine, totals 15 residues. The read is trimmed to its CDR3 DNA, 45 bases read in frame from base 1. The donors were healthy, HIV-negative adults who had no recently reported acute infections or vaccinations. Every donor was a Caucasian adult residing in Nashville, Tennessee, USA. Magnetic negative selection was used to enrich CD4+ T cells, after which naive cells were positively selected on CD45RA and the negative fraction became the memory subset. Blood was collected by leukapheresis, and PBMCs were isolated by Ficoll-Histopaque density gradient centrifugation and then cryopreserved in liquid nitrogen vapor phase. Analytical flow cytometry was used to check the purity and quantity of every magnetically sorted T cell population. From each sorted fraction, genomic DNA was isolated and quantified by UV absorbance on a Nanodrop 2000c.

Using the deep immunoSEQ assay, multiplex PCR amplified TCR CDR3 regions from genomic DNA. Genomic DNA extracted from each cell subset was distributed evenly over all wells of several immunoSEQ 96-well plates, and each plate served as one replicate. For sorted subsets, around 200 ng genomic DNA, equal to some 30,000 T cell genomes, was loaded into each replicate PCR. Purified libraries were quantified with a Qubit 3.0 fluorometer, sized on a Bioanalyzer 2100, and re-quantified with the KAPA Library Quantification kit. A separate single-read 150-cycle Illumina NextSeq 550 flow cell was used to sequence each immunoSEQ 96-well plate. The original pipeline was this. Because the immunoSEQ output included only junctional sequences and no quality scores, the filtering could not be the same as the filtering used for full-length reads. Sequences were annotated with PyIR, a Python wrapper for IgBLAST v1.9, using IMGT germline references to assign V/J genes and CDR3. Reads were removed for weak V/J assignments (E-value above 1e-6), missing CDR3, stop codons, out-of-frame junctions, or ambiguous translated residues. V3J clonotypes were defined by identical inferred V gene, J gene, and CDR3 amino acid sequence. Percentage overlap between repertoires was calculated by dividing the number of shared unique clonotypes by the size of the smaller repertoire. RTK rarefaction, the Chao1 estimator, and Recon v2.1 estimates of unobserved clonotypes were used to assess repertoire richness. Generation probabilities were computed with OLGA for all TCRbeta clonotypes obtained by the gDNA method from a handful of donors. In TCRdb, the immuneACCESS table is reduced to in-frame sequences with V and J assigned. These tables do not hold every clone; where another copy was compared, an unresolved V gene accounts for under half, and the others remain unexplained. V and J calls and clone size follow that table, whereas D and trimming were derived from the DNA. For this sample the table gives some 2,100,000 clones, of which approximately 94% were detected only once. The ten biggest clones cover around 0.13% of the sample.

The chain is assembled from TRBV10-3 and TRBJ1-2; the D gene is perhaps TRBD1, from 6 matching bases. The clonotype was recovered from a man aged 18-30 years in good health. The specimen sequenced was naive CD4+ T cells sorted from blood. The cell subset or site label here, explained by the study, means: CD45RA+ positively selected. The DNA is TGTGCCATCAGCCCTGCTCCACAGGGAGAGAGCGGCTACACCTTC. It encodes CAISPAPQGESGYTF.